These 17 T cell receptor beta chains came from one sample sequenced in a study of cytomegalovirus exposure and HLA in healthy donors. Amplification used 60 Vbeta primers and 13 Jbeta primers. Assay used: immunoSEQ multiplex PCR; TCRdb lists only in-frame clones, some missing. The repertoire holds fewer than 150,000 clones, with 60% to 85% as singletons. Sequencing was carried out using PBMCs. Receptor source: a man in his forties or fifties in good health and CMV-seropositive.

The rearrangement joins TRBV28 to TRBJ1-1, with D perhaps TRBD1 (5 bases). The V and J ends lost 3 bases and 1 base respectively, with 9 bases between them. CDR3 length: 14 amino acids. Germline V gene lookup returns CDR1 MDHEN and CDR2 SYDVKM. In DNA, the CDR3 is TGTGCCAGCAGTTTTCTAACAGGGAACACTGAAGCTTTCTTT. This sequence encodes CASSFLTGNTEAFF.

The rearrangement links TRBV28 to TRBJ1-2, with TRBD1 identical over 10 bases. V shed 6 bases, J shed 0 bases, and the junction held 10 bases outside the gene matches. The V gene's germline CDR1 is MDHEN and CDR2 SYDVKM. The CDR3 totals 17 residues. CDR3 amino acids: CASRMAGTGATNYGYTF. The DNA of the CDR3 is TGTGCCAGCAGAATGGCCGGGACAGGGGCTACTAACTATGGCTACACCTTC.

V usage is TRBV5-4 and J usage is TRBJ1-2; TRBD1 is a possible D gene (5 bases). CDR3 length: 13 residues. Germline V CDR1 and CDR2: SGHNT, YYREEE (reference sequence). V dropped 2 bases and J dropped 4 bases, with 9 bases sitting between them. The CDR3 DNA is TGTGCCAGCAGCTTTTGGACAAGCTATGGCTACACCTTC. Protein: CASSFWTSYGYTF. The whole variable domain, filled in from reference TRBV5-4 and TRBJ1-2, reads ETGVTQSPTHLIKTRGQQVTLRCSSQSGHNTVSWYQQALGQGPQFIFQYYREEENGRGNFPPRFSGLQFPNYSSELNVNALELDDSALYLCASSFWTSYGYTFGSGTRLTVV.

The rearrangement links TRBV30 to TRBJ1-3; D is unclear. This CDR3 is 13 amino acids long. Germline CDR1 GTSNPN, CDR2 SVGIG (reference sequence). Trimming took off 7 bases at V and 0 bases at J, with 10 bases between the two ends. The CDR3 sequence: CASGESSGNTIYF. In nucleotides, the CDR3 is TGTGCCTCGGGAGAGAGCTCTGGAAACACCATATATTTT.

This clone came up once. This chain joins TRBV6-1 and TRBJ1-2; a weak D match, TRBD1 (5 bases). In germline, CDR1 is MNHNS, CDR2 SASEGT. The ends were cut back, 5 bases at V and 4 bases at J, with 14 bases in the middle. CDR3 length: 14 amino acids. Written as DNA, the CDR3 is TGTGCCAGCAGTATTCAGGGCATTGGCTATGGCTACACCTTC. This codes for CASSIQGIGYGYTF.

The CDR3, as DNA: TGTGCCAGCAGTCTGGAGGGGTATAACACTGAAGCTTTCTTT. Residues: CASSLEGYNTEAFF. The chain couples TRBV5-4 to TRBJ1-1; D might be TRBD1 (5 bases). The germline V gene encodes CDR1 SGHNT and CDR2 YYREEE (reference sequence). The CDR3 consists of 14 residues. V lost 5 bases and J lost 2, with 13 bases in between.

Only one count was recorded for this clone. The CDR3 coding sequence is TGTGCCACCAGCAGAGAGGGTAGCGGGAATACCGGGGAGCTGTTTTTT. This translates into CATSREGSGNTGELFF. The genes are TRBV15 and TRBJ2-2, with 8 bases aligning to TRBD2. This CDR3 spans 16 amino acids. Germline assignment: CDR1 LNHNV and CDR2 YYDKDF (reference sequence). The ends lost 0 bases at V and 5 bases at J; junction bases unmatched: 5. Using reference TRBV15 and TRBJ2-2 for the parts outside the CDR3, the full variable domain is DAMVIQNPRYQVTQFGKPVTLSCSQTLNHNVMYWYQQKSSQAPKLLFHYYDKDFNNEADTPDNFQSRRPNTSFCFLDIRSPGLGDTAMYLCATSREGSGNTGELFFGEGSRLTVL.

V and J are TRBV4-2 and TRBJ1-1, with 7 bases matching TRBD1. The V gene's germline CDR1 is LGHNA and CDR2 YNFKEQ. J was trimmed by 0 bases and V by 3 bases; bases with no gene match: 4. CDR3 length equals 15 residues. The DNA of the CDR3 is TGTGCCAGCAGCCAGGAGGACAGGCTGAACACTGAAGCTTTCTTT. Its translation is CASSQEDRLNTEAFF.

This rearrangement joins TRBV7-8 to TRBJ2-2, with 7 bases fitting TRBD2. CDR3 size: 16 residues. V shed 1 base and J 4 bases; nucleotides not matched to a gene: 6. Germline CDR1 SGHVS, CDR2 FQNEAQ. CDR3 DNA sequence: TGTGCCAGCAGCTTAGTGGGGGGGGGACCCACCGGGGAGCTGTTTTTT. This sequence encodes CASSLVGGGPTGELFF.

The gene calls are TRBV19 and TRBJ2-7; 9 nucleotides line up with TRBD2. The trim removed 2 bases at V and 2 bases at J, leaving 4 bases unmatched. CDR1 and CDR2 (germline): LNHDA, SQIVND (reference sequence). This CDR3 comprises 15 residues. CDR3 amino acids: CASSISSGATYEQYF. The CDR3 DNA reads as TGTGCCAGTAGTATATCTAGCGGGGCTACCTACGAGCAGTACTTC.

The chain has TRBV2 and TRBJ1-1; TRBD1 matches at 7 bases. V lost 5 bases and J lost 5; bases outside the gene matches: 5. This CDR3 region has 13 residues. In germline, CDR1 is SNHLY, CDR2 FYNNEI. CDR3 residues: CASSPGGTTEAFF. CDR3 DNA sequence: TGTGCCAGCAGTCCAGGGGGTACTACTGAAGCTTTCTTT. The entire variable domain, with the rest obtained from reference TRBV2 and TRBJ1-1, is as follows: EPEVTQTPSHQVTQMGQEVILRCVPISNHLYFYWYRQILGQKVEFLVSFYNNEISEKSEIFDDQFSVERPDGSNFTLKIRSTKLEDSAMYFCASSPGGTTEAFFGQGTRLTVV.

There are a few counts of this clone. The gene calls are TRBV7-2 and TRBJ1-2, with TRBD1 matching over 12 bases. Germline CDR1 and CDR2: SGHTA and FQGNSA. Losses at the gene ends were 5 bases for V and 4 bases for J; bases not matched to a gene: 5. The CDR3 loop spans 15 amino acids. The chain's CDR3 is CASSEGTGGGYGYTF. The CDR3 DNA reads TGTGCCAGCAGCGAGGGGACAGGGGGCGGCTATGGCTACACCTTC. Looking up the rest from reference TRBV7-2 and TRBJ1-2 gives the full variable domain: GAGVSQSPSNKVTEKGKDVELRCDPISGHTALYWYRQSLGQGLEFLIYFQGNSAPDKSGLPSDRFSAERTGGSVSTLTIQRTQQEDSAVYLCASSEGTGGGYGYTFGSGTRLTVV.

The chain links TRBV7-6 to TRBJ2-3; 7 bases fit TRBD2. This CDR3 region has 18 residues. Germline lookup yields CDR1 SGHVS and CDR2 FNYEAQ. After removal of 0 bases from V and 0 bases from J, the junction contained 9 bases not matched to a gene. CDR3 bases: TGTGCCAGCAGCTTAGCGGGGGTGGTTAGCGGGAGCACAGATACGCAGTATTTT. It codes for CASSLAGVVSGSTDTQYF.

V gene TRBV30 combines with J gene TRBJ2-3; 10 bases agree with TRBD2. This CDR3 comprises 16 residues. V lost 2 bases, J lost 4 bases, and 9 bases stayed unmatched. Germline values: CDR1 GTSNPN, CDR2 SVGIG (reference sequence). As DNA, the CDR3 is TGTGCCTGGAGTCAACGGGTAGCGGGGGGTTCAGATACGCAGTATTTT. Amino acid sequence: CAWSQRVAGGSDTQYF.

The V gene is TRBV2, the J gene TRBJ2-5, with 7 nucleotides matching TRBD1. The V gene end was trimmed by 4 bases and the J gene end by 1 base; junction bases not matched to a gene: 0. The CDR3 sequence is 13 residues long. CDR1 and CDR2 (germline): SNHLY, FYNNEI. Here the CDR3 reads CASSGTGQETQYF. The CDR3 DNA follows: TGTGCCAGCAGTGGGACAGGCCAAGAGACCCAGTACTTC.

By proportion, this clone is medium-sized. The chain recombines TRBV14 with TRBJ2-5, with 8 bases identical to TRBD2. Unmatched junction bases numbered 12, after V lost 4 bases and J lost 2 bases. The germline V gene encodes CDR1 SGHDN and CDR2 FVKESK. This CDR3 region has 17 residues. The CDR3 loop is CASSPWAGAGGQETQYF. DNA for the CDR3: TGTGCCAGCAGCCCTTGGGCAGGTGCGGGGGGTCAAGAGACCCAGTACTTC.

This clone appeared a few times. V is TRBV7-9 and J is TRBJ1-2, with TRBD1 matching over 7 bases. The CDR3 is made up of 13 amino acids. J gave up 2 bases and V 11 bases, and 8 bases lay outside the gene matches. Germline V lookup: CDR1 SEHNR, CDR2 FQNEAQ (reference sequence). CDR3 residues: CAGGDSANYGYTF. CDR3 coding DNA: TGTGCCGGCGGGGACAGCGCGAACTATGGCTACACCTTC.